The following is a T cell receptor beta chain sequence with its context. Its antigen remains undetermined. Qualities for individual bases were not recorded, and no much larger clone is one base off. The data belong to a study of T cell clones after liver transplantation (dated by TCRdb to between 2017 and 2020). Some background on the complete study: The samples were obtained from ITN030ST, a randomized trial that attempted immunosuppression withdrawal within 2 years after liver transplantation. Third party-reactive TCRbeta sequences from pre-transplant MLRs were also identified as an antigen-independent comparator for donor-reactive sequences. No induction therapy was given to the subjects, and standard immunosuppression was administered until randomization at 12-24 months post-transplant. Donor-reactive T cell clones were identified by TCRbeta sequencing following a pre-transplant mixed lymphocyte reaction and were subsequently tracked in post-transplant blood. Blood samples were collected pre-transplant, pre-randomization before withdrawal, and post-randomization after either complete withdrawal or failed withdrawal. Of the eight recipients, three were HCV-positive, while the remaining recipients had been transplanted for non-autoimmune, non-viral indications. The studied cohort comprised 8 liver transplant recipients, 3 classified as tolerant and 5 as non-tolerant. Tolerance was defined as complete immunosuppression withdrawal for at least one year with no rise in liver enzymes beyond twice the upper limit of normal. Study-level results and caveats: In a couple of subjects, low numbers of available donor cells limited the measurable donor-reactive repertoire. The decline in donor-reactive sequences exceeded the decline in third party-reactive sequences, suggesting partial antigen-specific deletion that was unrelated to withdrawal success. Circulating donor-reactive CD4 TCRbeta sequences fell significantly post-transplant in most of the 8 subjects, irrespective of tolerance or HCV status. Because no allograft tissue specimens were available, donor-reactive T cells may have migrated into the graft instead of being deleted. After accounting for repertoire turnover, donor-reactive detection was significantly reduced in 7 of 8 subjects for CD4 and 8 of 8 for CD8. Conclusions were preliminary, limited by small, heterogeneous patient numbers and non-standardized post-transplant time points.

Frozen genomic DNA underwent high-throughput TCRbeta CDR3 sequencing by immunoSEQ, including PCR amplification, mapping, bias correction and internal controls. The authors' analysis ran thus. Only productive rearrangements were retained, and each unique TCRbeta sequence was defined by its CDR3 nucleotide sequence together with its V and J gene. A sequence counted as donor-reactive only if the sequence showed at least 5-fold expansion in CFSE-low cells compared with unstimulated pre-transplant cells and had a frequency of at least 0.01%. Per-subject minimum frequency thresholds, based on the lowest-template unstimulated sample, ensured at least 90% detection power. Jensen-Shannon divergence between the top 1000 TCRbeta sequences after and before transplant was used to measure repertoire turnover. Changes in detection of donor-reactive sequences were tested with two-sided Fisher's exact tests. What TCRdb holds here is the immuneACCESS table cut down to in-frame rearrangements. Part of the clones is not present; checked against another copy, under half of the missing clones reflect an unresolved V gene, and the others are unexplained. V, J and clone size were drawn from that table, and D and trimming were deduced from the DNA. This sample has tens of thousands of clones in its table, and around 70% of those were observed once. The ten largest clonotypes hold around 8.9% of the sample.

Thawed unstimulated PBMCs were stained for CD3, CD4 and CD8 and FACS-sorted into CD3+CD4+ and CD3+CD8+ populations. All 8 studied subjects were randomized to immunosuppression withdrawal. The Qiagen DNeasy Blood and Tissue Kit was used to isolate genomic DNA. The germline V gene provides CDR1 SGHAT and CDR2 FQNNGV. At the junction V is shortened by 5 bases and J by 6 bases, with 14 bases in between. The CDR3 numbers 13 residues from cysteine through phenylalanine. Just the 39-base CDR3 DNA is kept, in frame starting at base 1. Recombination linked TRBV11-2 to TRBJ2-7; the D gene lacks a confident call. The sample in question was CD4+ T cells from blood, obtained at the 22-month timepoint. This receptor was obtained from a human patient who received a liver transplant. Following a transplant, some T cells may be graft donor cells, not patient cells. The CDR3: CASSRTGGSEQYF. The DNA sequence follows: TGTGCCAGCAGCCGTACTGGCGGTAGCGAGCAGTACTTC.